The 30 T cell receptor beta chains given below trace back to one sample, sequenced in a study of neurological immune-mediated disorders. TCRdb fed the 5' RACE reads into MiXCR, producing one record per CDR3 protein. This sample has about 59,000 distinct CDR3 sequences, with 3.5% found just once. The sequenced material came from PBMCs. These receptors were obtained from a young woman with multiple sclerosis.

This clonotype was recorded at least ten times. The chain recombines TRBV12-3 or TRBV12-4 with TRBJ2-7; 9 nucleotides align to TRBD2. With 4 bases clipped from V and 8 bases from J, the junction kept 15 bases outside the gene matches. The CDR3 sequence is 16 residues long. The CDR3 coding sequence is TGTGCCAGCAGTTCCTCAAGCGGGGGGACCGTCCCAAAGCAGTACTTC. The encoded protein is CASSSSSGGTVPKQYF.

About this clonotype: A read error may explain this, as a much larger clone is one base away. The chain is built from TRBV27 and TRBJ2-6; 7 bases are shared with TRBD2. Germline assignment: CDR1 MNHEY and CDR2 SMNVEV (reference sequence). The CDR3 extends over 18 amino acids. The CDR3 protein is CASSRAGSSGSGAKVLTF. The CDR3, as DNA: TGTGCCAGCAGTCGAGCGGGATCCTCGGGCTCCGGGGCCAAAGTCCTGACTTTC.

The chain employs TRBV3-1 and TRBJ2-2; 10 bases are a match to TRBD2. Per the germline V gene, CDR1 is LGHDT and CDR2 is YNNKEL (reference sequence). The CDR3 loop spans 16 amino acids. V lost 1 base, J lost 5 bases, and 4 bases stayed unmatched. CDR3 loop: CASSQARSGRTGELFF. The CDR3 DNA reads TGTGCCAGCAGCCAAGCACGTAGCGGGAGGACCGGGGAGCTGTTTTTT.

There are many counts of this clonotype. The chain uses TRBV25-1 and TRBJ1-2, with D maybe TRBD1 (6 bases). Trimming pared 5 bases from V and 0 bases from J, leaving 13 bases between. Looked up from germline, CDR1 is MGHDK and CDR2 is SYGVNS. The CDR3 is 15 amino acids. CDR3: CASSSGGRTNYGYTF. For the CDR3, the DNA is TGTGCCAGCAGTTCCGGGGGCAGAACTAACTATGGCTACACCTTC.

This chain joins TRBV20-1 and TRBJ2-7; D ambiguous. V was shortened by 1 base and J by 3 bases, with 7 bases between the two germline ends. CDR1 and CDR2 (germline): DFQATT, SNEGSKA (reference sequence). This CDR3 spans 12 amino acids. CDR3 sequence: CSARGSFYEQYF. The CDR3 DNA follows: TGCAGTGCTAGAGGTTCATTCTACGAGCAGTACTTC.

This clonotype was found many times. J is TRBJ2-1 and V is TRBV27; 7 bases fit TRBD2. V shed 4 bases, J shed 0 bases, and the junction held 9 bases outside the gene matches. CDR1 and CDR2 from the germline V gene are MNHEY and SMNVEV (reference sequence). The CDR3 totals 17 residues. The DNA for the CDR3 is TGTGCCAGCAGTTCGAATCTAGCGGTGAGCTCCTACAATGAGCAGTTCTTC. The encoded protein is CASSSNLAVSSYNEQFF.

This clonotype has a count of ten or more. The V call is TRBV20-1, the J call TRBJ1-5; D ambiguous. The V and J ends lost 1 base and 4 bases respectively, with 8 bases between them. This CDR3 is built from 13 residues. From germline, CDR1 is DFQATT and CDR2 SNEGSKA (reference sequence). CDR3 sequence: CSARADANQPQHF. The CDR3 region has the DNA TGCAGTGCTAGAGCGGACGCGAATCAGCCCCAGCATTTT.

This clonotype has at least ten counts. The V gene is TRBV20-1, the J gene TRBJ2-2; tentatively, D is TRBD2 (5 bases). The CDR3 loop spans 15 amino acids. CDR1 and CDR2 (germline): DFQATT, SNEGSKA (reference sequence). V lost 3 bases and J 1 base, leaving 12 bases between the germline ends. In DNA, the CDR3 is TGCAGTGCTAGTGAGGGAGTTAGGAACACCGGGGAGCTGTTTTTT. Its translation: CSASEGVRNTGELFF.

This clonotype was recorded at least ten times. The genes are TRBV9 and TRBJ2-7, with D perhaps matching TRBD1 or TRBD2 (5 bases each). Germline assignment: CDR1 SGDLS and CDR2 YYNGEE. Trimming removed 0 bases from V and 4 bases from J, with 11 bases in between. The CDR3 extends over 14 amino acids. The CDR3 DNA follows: TGTGCCAGCAGCGTAGGAGGGGACGGATACGAGCAGTACTTC. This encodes CASSVGGDGYEQYF.

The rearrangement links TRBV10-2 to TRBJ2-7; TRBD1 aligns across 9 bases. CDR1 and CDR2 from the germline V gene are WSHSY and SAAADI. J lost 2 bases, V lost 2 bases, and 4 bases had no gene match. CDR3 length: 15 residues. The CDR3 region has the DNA TGCGCCAGCAGTGAGGCCGGGACAGGGCCCTACGAGCAGTACTTC. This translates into CASSEAGTGPYEQYF.

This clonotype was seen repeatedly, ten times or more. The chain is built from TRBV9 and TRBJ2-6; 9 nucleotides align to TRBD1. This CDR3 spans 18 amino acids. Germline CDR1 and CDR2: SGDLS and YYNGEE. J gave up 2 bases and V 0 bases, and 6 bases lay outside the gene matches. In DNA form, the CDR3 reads TGTGCCAGCAGCGTAGCTTTGGACAGGGGACCTGGGGCCAACGTCCTGACTTTC. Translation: CASSVALDRGPGANVLTF.

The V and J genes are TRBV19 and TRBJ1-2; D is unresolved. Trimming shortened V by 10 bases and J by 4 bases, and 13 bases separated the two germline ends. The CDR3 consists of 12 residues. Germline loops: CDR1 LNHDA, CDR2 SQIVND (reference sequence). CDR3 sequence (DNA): TGTGCCACCAACGGGAGGGTCTATGGCTACACCTTC. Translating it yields CATNGRVYGYTF.

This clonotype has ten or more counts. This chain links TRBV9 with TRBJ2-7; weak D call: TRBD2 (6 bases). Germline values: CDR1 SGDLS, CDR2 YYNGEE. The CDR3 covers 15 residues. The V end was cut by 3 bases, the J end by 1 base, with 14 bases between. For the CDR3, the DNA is TGTGCCAGCAGCGAAACATTCGGGAGTTCCTACGAGCAGTACTTC. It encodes CASSETFGSSYEQYF.

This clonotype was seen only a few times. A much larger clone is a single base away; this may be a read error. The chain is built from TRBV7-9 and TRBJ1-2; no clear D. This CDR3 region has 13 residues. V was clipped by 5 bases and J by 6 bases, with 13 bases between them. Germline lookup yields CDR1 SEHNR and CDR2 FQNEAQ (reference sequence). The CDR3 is CASSPAKGDGYTF. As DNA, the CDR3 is TGTGCCAGCAGCCCGGCAAAGGGCGATGGCTACACCTTC.

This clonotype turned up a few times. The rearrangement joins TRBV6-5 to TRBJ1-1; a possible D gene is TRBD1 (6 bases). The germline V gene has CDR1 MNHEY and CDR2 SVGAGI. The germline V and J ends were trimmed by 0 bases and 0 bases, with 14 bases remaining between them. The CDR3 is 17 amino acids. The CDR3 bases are TGTGCCAGCAGTTACTCCCCTCAGGGGAAGATGAACACTGAAGCTTTCTTT. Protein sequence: CASSYSPQGKMNTEAFF.

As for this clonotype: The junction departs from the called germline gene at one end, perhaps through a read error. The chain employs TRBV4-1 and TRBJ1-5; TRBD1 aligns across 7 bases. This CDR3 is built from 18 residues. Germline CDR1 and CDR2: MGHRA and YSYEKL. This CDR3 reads CASSWIPVRDSPNQPQNF. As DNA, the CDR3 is TGCGCCAGCTCCTGGATACCCGTCCGGGACAGCCCGAATCAGCCCCAGAATTTT.

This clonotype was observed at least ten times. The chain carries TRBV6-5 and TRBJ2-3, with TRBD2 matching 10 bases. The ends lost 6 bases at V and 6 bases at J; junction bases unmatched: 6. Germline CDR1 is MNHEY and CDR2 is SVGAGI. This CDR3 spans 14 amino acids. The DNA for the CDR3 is TGTGCCAGCAGCTCTAGCGGGAGTGTGGATACGCAGTATTTT. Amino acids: CASSSSGSVDTQYF.

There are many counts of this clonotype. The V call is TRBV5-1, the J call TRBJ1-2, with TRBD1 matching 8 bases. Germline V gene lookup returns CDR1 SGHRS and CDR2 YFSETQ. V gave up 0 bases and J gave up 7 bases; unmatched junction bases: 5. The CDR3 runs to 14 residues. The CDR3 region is CASSLVGQDPGYTF. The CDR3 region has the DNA TGCGCCAGCAGCTTGGTGGGACAGGACCCTGGCTACACCTTC.

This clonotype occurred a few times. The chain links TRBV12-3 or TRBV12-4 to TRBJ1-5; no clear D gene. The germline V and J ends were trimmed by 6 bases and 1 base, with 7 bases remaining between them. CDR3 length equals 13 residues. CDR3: CASSRGSNQPQHF. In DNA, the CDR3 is TGTGCCAGCAGCCGGGGAAGCAATCAGCCCCAGCATTTT.

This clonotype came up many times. The chain's CDR3 is CASSSQPGHLGHGELFF. CDR3 bases: TGTGCCAGCAGCTCCCAGCCGGGACACCTGGGACACGGGGAGCTGTTTTTT. The chain joins TRBV7-2 to TRBJ2-2; D possibly corresponds to TRBD1 (6 bases). Germline CDR1 and CDR2: SGHTA and FQGNSA. Trimming shortened V by 4 bases and J by 7 bases, and 22 bases separated the two germline ends. The CDR3 contains 17 residues.

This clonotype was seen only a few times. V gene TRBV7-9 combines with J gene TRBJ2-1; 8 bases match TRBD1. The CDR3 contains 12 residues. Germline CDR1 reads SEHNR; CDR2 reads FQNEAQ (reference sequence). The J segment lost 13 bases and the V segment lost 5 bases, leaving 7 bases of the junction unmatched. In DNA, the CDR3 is TGTGCCAGCAGCACCTTCGGACAGGGTCAGTTCTTC. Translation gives CASSTFGQGQFF.

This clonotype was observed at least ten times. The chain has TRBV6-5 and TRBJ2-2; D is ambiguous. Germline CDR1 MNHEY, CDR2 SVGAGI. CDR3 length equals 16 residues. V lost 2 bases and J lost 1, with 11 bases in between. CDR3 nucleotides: TGTGCCAGCAGTTACCACAGCCTCCTGAACACCGGGGAGCTGTTTTTT. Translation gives CASSYHSLLNTGELFF.

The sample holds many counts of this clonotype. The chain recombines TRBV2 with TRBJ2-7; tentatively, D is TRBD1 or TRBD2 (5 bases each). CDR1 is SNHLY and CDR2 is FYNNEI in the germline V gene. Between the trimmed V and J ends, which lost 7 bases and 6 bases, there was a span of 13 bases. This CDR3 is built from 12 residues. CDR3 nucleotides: TGTGCCAGCAATCGGAGAGGGGCCGAGCAGTACTTC. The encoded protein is CASNRRGAEQYF.

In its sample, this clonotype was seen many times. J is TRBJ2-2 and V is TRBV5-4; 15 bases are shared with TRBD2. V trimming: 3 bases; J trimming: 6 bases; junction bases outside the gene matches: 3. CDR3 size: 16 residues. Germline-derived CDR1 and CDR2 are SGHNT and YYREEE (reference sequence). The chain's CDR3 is CASSYGLAGGPGELFF. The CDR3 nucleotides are TGTGCCAGCAGCTACGGACTAGCGGGGGGGCCCGGGGAGCTGTTTTTT.

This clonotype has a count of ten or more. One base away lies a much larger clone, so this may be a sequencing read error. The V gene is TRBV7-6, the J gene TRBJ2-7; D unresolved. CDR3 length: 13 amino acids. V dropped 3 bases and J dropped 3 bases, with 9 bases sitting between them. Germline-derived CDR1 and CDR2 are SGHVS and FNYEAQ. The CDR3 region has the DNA TGTGCCAGCAGCTTGGGCAACTGCTACGAGCAGTACTTC. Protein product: CASSLGNCYEQYF.

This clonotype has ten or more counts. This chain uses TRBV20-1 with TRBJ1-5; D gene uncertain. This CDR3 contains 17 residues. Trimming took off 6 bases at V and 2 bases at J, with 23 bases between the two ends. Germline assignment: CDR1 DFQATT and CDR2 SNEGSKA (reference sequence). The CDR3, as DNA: TGCAGTGCCGGATGGGAATTATGGCCGCCTCGCAATCAGCCCCAGCATTTT. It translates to CSAGWELWPPRNQPQHF.

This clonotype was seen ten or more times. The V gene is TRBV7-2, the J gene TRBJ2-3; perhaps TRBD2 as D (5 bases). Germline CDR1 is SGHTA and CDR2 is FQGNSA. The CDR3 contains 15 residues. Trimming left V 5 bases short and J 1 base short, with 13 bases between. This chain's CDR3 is CASSPDPRGTDTQYF. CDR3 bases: TGTGCCAGCAGCCCCGACCCGAGGGGCACAGATACGCAGTATTTT.

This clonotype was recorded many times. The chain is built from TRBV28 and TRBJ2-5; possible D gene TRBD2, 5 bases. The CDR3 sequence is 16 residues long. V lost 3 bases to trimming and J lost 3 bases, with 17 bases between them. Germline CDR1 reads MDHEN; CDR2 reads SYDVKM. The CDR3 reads CASSFGAGNSEETQYF. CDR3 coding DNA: TGTGCCAGCAGTTTTGGAGCCGGGAACTCGGAAGAGACCCAGTACTTC.

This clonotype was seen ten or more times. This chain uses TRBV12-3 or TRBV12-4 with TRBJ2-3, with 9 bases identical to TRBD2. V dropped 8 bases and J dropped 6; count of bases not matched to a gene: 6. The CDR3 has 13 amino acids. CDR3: CASRSGRWDTQYF. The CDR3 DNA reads TGTGCCAGCCGGAGCGGGAGGTGGGATACGCAGTATTTT.

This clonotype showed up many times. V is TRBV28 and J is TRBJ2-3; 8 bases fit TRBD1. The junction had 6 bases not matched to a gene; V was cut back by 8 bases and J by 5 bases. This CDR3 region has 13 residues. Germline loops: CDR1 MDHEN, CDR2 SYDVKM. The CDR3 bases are TGTGCCAGCCTCGCCAGGGGGCAAGATACGCAGTATTTT. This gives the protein CASLARGQDTQYF.